This is a list of T cell receptor beta chains from one sample in a study of shared clonotypes between healthy human individuals. TCRdb's copy holds only in-frame clones and misses some; the assay was immunoSEQ multiplex PCR. Of 2 million to 2.5 million clones in the sample, more than 85% were seen once. Sequenced sample: naive CD8+ T cells from PBMCs. These TCRs come from a man aged 18 to 35 in good health. Some clones in this sample may be carry-over from other donors' samples. Each CDR3 is given with its conserved first and last residue. The D gene is left open where the match is weak. The listing skips clone size in some rows; elsewhere it reads once, few, many or a size class.

V	D	J	size	DNA	CDR3
TRBV27	.	TRBJ2-1	.	TGTGCCAGCAGTTCCGGACAGCCCTACCTCAATGAGCAGTTCTTC	CASSSGQPYLNEQFF
TRBV25-1	.	TRBJ2-2	.	TGTGCCAGCAGTGAGGAGGGATCGAACACCGGGGAGCTGTTTTTT	CASSEEGSNTGELFF
TRBV5-1	TRBD2	TRBJ2-5	.	TGCGCCAGCAGCCCGCGACTAGCGGGAGAAGTGGAGACCCAGTACTTC	CASSPRLAGEVETQYF
TRBV27	.	TRBJ1-1	few	TGTGCCAGCCACCCAATCAGGGAGTACACTGAAGCTTTCTTT	CASHPIREYTEAFF
TRBV5-6	.	TRBJ2-7	.	TGTGCCAGCAGCCAAAACGGACAGCGCCGGACCTACGAGCAGTACTTC	CASSQNGQRRTYEQYF
TRBV4-1	.	TRBJ1-3	.	TGCGCCAGCAGCCCCGCGCCAAGCTCTGGAAACACCATATATTTT	CASSPAPSSGNTIYF
TRBV19	TRBD1	TRBJ2-2	.	TGTGCCAGTAGTCTCCTGACAGGGGGTGCGAACACCGGGGAGCTGTTTTTT	CASSLLTGGANTGELFF
TRBV4-1	.	TRBJ2-7	.	TGCGCCAGCAGCCAAGTAAAAGTCCCTTTTAAGCGGGTAGGCTCCTACGAGCAGTACTTC	CASSQVKVPFKRVGSYEQYF
TRBV4-3	.	TRBJ1-1	.	TGCGCCAGCAGCCTCGCTTTGTCGATCGCAGGGGAGACTGAAGCTTTCTTT	CASSLALSIAGETEAFF
TRBV11-2	TRBD1	TRBJ1-3	.	TGTGCCAGCAGCTTAGTAGGGGGACAGGTCTCTGGAAACACCATATATTTT	CASSLVGGQVSGNTIYF
TRBV7-3	.	TRBJ2-7	.	TGTGCCAGCAGCCTGGGTGTGGGAGACTCCTACGAGCAGTACTTC	CASSLGVGDSYEQYF
TRBV15	.	TRBJ2-7	.	TGTGCCACCAGCAGAGAGGCGAACGAGCAGTACTTC	CATSREANEQYF
TRBV27	TRBD1	TRBJ1-1	.	TGTGCCAGCAGTTTACTATTTAAACTCAGGGTGAAGGGGGCCTTGAACACTGAAGCTTTCTTT	CASSLLFKLRVKGALNTEAFF
TRBV5-1	.	TRBJ1-1	.	TGCGCCAGCAGCCTTTCTTTTGAGGGCACTGAAGCTTTCTTT	CASSLSFEGTEAFF
TRBV7-9	.	TRBJ1-1	few	TGTGCCAGCAGTTTAGGTTTTTCGGATGAAGCTTTCTTT	CASSLGFSDEAFF
TRBV29-1	.	TRBJ1-2	few	TGCAGCATTGACAGTTCGGCCCTGAACTATGGCTACACCTTC	CSIDSSALNYGYTF
TRBV27	TRBD2	TRBJ2-7	.	TGTGCCAGCAGCCCGACTAGCGGGTTCTACGAGCAGTACTTC	CASSPTSGFYEQYF
TRBV2	TRBD2	TRBJ2-5	.	TGTGCCAGCGCCCCTAGCGGGAGGCGGCCAGAGACCCAGTACTTC	CASAPSGRRPETQYF
TRBV7-6	.	TRBJ2-3	.	TGTGCCAGCAGCTTAGGTCCTAGTTCAGATACGCAGTATTTT	CASSLGPSSDTQYF
TRBV7-6	.	TRBJ2-5	few	TGTGCCAGCAGCTTAGCTTTTTACGGGGTGGGGCAAGAGACCCAGTACTTC	CASSLAFYGVGQETQYF
TRBV12-5	TRBD1	TRBJ1-1	few	TGTGCTAGTGGCCCGGACAGGGCTACTATGAACACTGAAGCTTTCTTT	CASGPDRATMNTEAFF
TRBV21-1	.	TRBJ1-1	.	TGTGCCAGCAGCAAAGTCGGGGACAGGGAGAACACTGAAGCTTTCTTT	CASSKVGDRENTEAFF
TRBV7-9	TRBD1	TRBJ1-4	.	TGTGCCAGCAGCCAACTGACAGGGCTAATAGAAAAACTGTTTTTT	CASSQLTGLIEKLFF
TRBV27	TRBD1	TRBJ1-3	.	TGTGCCAGCAGGCCCACAGGGGGGTTCTCTGGAAACACCATATATTTT	CASRPTGGFSGNTIYF
TRBV7-9	.	TRBJ2-5	few	TGTGCCAGCACGGACACGCAAGAGACCCAGTACTTC	CASTDTQETQYF
TRBV28	.	TRBJ1-2	.	TGTGCCAGCAGTTTAAGAGGGTCCGGCGCTTTTGGCTACACCTTC	CASSLRGSGAFGYTF
TRBV27	.	TRBJ2-1	.	TGTGCCAGCAGTCCCGGGGCGATGTACAATGAGCAGTTCTTC	CASSPGAMYNEQFF
TRBV28	.	TRBJ1-3	.	TGTGCCAGCAGTTTAGTTCAGGGGAGAGGGAACACCATATATTTT	CASSLVQGRGNTIYF
TRBV6-6	.	TRBJ2-5	.	TGTGCCAGCAGCCTACCGGGCCCCCACCGGACCCAGTACTTC	CASSLPGPHRTQYF
TRBV6-1	.	TRBJ1-5	.	TGTGCCAGCAGTGAAGCGCAATATTCCACCAGCTCGCCCCAGCATTTT	CASSEAQYSTSSPQHF
TRBV28	.	TRBJ2-5	.	TGTGCCAGCAGCCCCGCTAGGTATGGGACCCAGTACTTC	CASSPARYGTQYF
TRBV29-1	TRBD2	TRBJ2-5	.	TGCAGCGTTCTGACTAGCGGATACCAAGAGACCCAGTACTTC	CSVLTSGYQETQYF
TRBV13	.	TRBJ1-1	.	TGTGCCAGCAGCGCCCATGGGGCAGGGAGCCCTGAAGCTTTCTTT	CASSAHGAGSPEAFF
TRBV5-4	TRBD2	TRBJ2-1	.	TGTGCCAGCAGCCTAACTAGCGGGACCTACAATGAGCAGTTCTTC	CASSLTSGTYNEQFF
TRBV2	TRBD1	TRBJ1-1	.	TGTGCCAGCAGAGATCGGACAGGGGGGAACACTGAAGCTTTCTTT	CASRDRTGGNTEAFF
TRBV4-2	.	TRBJ2-7	.	TGTGCCAGCAGCCAAGATCTAACGGAAAGCTCCTACGAGCAGTACTTC	CASSQDLTESSYEQYF
TRBV27	TRBD2	TRBJ2-5	.	TGTGCCAGCAGTGGGGTAGCGGGAGCAAAAGAGACCCAGTACTTC	CASSGVAGAKETQYF
TRBV9	.	TRBJ2-2	once	TGTGCCAGCAGCCTACTGAACACCGGGGAGCTGTTTTTT	CASSLLNTGELFF
TRBV13	.	TRBJ1-1	once	TGTGCCAGCAGCCCGGTCCGATACACTGAAGCTTTCTTT	CASSPVRYTEAFF